This T cell receptor (beta chain) came from a study of shared clonotypes between healthy human individuals. Findings and caveats of the study: What limited the represented genetic and exposure-history diversity was the small number of donors.

Clones were read by immunoSEQ multiplex PCR, and TCRdb kept only the in-frame ones, dropping some. Of 650,000 to 800,000 clones detected, just under 75% appear once; the ten largest clones hold roughly 1.8%. From germline, CDR1 is SNHLY and CDR2 FYNNEI. V shed 4 bases and J shed 4 bases, with 13 bases lying between them. CDR3 size: 14 residues. As to this clone: The antigen remains unidentified.

The chain links TRBV2 to TRBJ1-1; D ambiguous. The sample consisted of memory CD4+ T cells sorted from blood. Indicated subset: CD45RA-negative fraction. The TCR originated in a woman in her twenties or thirties in good health. The CDR3: CASSVLAGVTEAFF. The CDR3 DNA reads as TGTGCCAGCAGTGTCTTAGCCGGGGTCACTGAAGCTTTCTTT. The full variable domain, in which reference TRBV2 and TRBJ1-1 provide the parts outside the CDR3, is EPEVTQTPSHQVTQMGQEVILRCVPISNHLYFYWYRQILGQKVEFLVSFYNNEISEKSEIFDDQFSVERPDGSNFTLKIRSTKLEDSAMYFCASSVLAGVTEAFFGQGTRLTVV.